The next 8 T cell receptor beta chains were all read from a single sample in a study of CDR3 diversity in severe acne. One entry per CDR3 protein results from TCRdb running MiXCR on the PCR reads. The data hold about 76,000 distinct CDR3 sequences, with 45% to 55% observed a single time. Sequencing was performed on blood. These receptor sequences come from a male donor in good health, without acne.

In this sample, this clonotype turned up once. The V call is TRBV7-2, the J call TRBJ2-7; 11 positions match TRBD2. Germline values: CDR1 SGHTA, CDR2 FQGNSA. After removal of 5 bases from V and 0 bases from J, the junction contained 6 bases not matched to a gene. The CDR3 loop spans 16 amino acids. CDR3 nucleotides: TGTGCCAGCAGCACCTTACTAGCGGGGGACTCCTACGAGCAGTACTTC. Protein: CASSTLLAGDSYEQYF.

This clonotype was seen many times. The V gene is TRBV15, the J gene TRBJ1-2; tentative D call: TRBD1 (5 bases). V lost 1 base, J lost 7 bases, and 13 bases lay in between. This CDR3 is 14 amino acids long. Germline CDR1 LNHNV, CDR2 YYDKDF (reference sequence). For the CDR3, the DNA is TGTGCCACCAGCAGAGGGGAACAGGCGCCTGGCTACACCTTC. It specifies CATSRGEQAPGYTF.

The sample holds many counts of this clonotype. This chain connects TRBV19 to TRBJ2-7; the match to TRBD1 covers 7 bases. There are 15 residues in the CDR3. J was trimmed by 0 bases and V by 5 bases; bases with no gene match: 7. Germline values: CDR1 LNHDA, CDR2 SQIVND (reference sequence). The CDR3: CASSDTGTVSYEQYF. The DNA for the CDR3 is TGTGCCAGTAGTGATACCGGGACAGTCTCCTACGAGCAGTACTTC. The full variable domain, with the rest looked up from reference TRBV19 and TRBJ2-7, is DGGITQSPKYLFRKEGQNVTLSCEQNLNHDAMYWYRQDPGQGLRLIYYSQIVNDFQKGDIAEGYSVSREKKESFPLTVTSAQKNPTAFYLCASSDTGTVSYEQYFGPGTRLTVT.

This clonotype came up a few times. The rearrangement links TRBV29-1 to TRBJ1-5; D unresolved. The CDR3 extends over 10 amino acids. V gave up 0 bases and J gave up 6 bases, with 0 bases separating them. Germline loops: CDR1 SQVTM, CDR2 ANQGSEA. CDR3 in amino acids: CSVEDQPQHF. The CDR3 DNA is TGCAGCGTTGAAGATCAGCCCCAGCATTTT.

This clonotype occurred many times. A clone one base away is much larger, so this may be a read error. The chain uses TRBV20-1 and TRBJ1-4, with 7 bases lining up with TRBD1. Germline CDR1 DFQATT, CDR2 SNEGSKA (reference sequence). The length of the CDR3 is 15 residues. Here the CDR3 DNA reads TGCAGTGCTAGAGATCTACAGGGGACTAATGAAGAACTGTTTTTT. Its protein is CSARDLQGTNEELFF.

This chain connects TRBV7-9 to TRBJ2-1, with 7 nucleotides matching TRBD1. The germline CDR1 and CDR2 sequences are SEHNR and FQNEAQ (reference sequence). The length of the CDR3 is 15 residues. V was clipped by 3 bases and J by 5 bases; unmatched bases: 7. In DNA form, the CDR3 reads TGTGCCAGCAGCTTCGACAGGGTATGGAACAATGAGCAGTTCTTC. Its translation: CASSFDRVWNNEQFF.

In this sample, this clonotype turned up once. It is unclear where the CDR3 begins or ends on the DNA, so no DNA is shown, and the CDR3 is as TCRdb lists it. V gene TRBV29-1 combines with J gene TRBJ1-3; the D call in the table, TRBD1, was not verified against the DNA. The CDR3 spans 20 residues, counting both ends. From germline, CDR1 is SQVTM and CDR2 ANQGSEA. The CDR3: CSVEDSGREEQYFGPDTIYF.

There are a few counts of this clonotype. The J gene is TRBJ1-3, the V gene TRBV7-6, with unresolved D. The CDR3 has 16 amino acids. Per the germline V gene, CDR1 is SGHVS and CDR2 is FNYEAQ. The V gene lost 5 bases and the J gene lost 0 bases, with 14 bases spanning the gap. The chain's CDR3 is CASSQRVGDSGNTIYF. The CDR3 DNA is TGTGCCAGCAGCCAGAGGGTCGGGGACTCTGGAAACACCATATATTTT.